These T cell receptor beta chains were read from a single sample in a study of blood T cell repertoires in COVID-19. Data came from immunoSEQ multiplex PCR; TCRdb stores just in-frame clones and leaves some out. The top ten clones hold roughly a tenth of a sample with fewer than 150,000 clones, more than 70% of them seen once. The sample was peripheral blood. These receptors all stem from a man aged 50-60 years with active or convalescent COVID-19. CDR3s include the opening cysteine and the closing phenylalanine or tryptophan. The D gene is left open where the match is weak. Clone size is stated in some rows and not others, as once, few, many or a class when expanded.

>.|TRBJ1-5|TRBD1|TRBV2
CASSGGTGRNQPQHF
TGTGCCAGCAGTGGAGGGACAGGCCGCAATCAGCCCCAGCATTTT
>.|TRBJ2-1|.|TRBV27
CASKTAEGYNEQFF
TGTGCCAGCAAAACAGCGGAGGGGTACAATGAGCAGTTCTTC
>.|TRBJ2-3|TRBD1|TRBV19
CASSQTGTGFADTQYF
TGTGCCAGTAGTCAGACCGGGACAGGGTTCGCAGATACGCAGTATTTT
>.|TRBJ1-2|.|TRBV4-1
CASSQVQDKTYGYTF
TGCGCCAGCAGCCAAGTACAGGACAAAACTTATGGCTACACCTTC
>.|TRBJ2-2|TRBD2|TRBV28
CASSLAGAGTGELFF
TGTGCCAGCAGTTTGGCGGGAGCGGGGACCGGGGAGCTGTTTTTT
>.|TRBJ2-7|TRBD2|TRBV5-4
CASSFHGTIQYEQYF
TGTGCCAGCAGCTTTCACGGGACTATACAATACGAGCAGTACTTC
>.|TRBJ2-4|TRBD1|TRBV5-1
CASSRTGTDKNIQYF
TGCGCCAGCAGCCGGACCGGGACAGACAAAAACATTCAGTACTTC
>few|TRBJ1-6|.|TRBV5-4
CASSPGVGPNSPLHF
TGTGCCAGCAGCCCAGGGGTCGGGCCCAATTCACCCCTCCACTTT
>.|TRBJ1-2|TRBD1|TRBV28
CAGRTGQGTHGYTF
TGTGCCGGGAGGACGGGACAGGGAACCCATGGCTACACCTTC
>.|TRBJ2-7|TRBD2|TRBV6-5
CASSPGLAGGYEQYF
TGTGCCAGCAGTCCGGGACTAGCGGGAGGATACGAGCAGTACTTC
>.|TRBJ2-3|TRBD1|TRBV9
CASSGSGTGGNADTQYF
TGTGCCAGCAGCGGCTCCGGGACAGGGGGGAACGCAGATACGCAGTATTTT
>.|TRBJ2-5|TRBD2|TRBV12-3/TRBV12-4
CASRLAGVETQYF
TGTGCCAGCAGGCTAGCGGGAGTGGAGACCCAGTACTTC
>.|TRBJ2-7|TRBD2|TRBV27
CASSSGLATRYYEQYF
TGTGCCAGCAGTTCCGGACTAGCGACGAGATACTACGAGCAGTACTTC
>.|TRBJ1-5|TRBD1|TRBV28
CASSSRDRGLNQPQHF
TGTGCCAGCAGCTCCCGCGACAGGGGGTTGAATCAGCCCCAGCATTTT
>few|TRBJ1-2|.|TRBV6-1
CASSVGQKLAGASGYTF
TGTGCCAGCAGTGTGGGACAAAAGCTTGCGGGGGCGAGTGGCTACACCTTC
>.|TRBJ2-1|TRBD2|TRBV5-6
CASSLGIAGGPRHEQFF
TGTGCCAGCAGCTTGGGGATAGCGGGAGGGCCGAGGCATGAGCAGTTCTTC
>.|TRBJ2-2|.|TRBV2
CASTADTSNTGELFF
TGTGCCAGCACCGCGGATACCTCGAACACCGGGGAGCTGTTTTTT
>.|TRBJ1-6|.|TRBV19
CASSIQAGVNSPLHF
TGTGCCAGTAGTATACAGGCAGGGGTGAATTCACCCCTCCACTTT
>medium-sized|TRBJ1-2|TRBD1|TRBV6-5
CASTSQGFNGYTF
TGTGCCAGCACTTCACAGGGGTTTAATGGCTACACCTTC
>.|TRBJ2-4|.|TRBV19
CASSAVREAKNIQYF
TGTGCCAGTAGCGCCGTCCGGGAGGCCAAAAACATTCAGTACTTC
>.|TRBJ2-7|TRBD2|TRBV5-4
CASSWGLAGVTYEQYF
TGTGCCAGCAGCTGGGGACTAGCGGGAGTCACCTACGAGCAGTACTTC
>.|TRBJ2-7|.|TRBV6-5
CASTSHYYEQYF
TGTGCCAGCACCTCACATTACTACGAGCAGTACTTC
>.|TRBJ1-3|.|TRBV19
CASSFPRRGGNTIYF
TGTGCCAGTAGTTTCCCGAGACGGGGTGGAAACACCATATATTTT
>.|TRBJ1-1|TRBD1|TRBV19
CASSHSFGTGNTEAFF
TGTGCCAGTAGTCACTCATTCGGGACAGGGAACACTGAAGCTTTCTTT
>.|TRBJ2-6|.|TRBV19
CASSIIGSSGANVLTF
TGTGCTAGTAGTATTATTGGGAGCTCTGGGGCCAACGTCCTGACTTTC
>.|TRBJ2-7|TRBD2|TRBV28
CASRTSGTYEQYF
TGTGCCAGCAGAACTAGCGGGACCTACGAGCAGTACTTC
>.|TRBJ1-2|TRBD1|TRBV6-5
CASSRDRGNYGYTF
TGTGCCAGCAGTCGCGACAGGGGAAACTATGGCTACACCTTC
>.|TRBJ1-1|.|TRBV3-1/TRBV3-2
CASSQAARGAFF
TGTGCCAGCAGCCAAGCGGCCAGGGGAGCTTTCTTT
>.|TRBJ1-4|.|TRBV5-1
CASREAGVGEKLFF
TGCGCCAGCAGGGAAGCAGGGGTCGGCGAAAAACTGTTTTTT
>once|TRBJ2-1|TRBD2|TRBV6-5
CASSYWREGLVEQFF
TGTGCCAGCAGTTACTGGCGGGAGGGCCTCGTTGAGCAGTTCTTC
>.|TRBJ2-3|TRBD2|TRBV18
CASSPLPTQTSAMGDTQYF
TGTGCCAGCTCACCTCTACCCACCCAGACTAGCGCAATGGGAGATACGCAGTATTTT
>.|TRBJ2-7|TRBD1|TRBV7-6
CASSTRTGSSYEQYF
TGTGCCAGCAGCACCCGGACAGGGAGCTCCTACGAGCAGTACTTC
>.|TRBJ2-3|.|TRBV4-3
CASSLAGQGMDTQYF
TGCGCCAGCAGTCTAGCGGGACAGGGGATGGATACGCAGTATTTT
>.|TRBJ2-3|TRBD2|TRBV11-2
CASSVDRTSRFTDTQYF
TGTGCCAGCAGCGTTGATCGGACTAGCCGATTCACAGATACGCAGTATTTT
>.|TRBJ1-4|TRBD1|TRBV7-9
CASSSLDRVGEKLFF
TGTGCCAGCAGCTCCCTCGACAGGGTCGGTGAAAAACTGTTTTTT
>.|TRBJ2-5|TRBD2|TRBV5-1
CASSPGVAGRGETQYF
TGCGCCAGCAGCCCGGGCGTAGCGGGACGGGGGGAGACCCAGTACTTC
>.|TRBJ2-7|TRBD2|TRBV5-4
CASSLESRGRSGYEQYF
TGTGCCAGCAGCTTGGAGTCACGCGGGAGGAGTGGCTACGAGCAGTACTTC
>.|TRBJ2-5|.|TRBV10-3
CAISAFRGETQYF
TGTGCCATCAGTGCGTTCAGGGGAGAGACCCAGTACTTC
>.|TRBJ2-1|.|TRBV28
CASSLTGIDNEQFF
TGTGCCAGCAGTTTAACCGGGATCGACAATGAGCAGTTCTTC
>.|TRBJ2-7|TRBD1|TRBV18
CASSPQARGQGEQYF
TGTGCCAGCTCACCGCAGGCAAGGGGGCAAGGGGAGCAGTACTTC
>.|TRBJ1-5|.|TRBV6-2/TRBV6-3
CASSLTPRGNQPQHF
TGTGCCAGCAGTTTAACGCCGAGGGGCAATCAGCCCCAGCATTTT
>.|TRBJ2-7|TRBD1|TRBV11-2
CASSSRGTGGAEQYF
TGTGCCAGCAGCTCCCGTGGGACAGGGGGCGCCGAGCAGTACTTC
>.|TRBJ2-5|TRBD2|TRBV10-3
CATGTSGAQETQYF
TGTGCCACCGGGACTAGCGGGGCACAAGAGACCCAGTACTTC
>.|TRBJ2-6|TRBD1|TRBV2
CASSEQGQGANVLTF
TGTGCCAGCAGTGAGCAGGGACAGGGGGCCAACGTCCTGACTTTC
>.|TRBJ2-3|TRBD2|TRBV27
CASSDLAEYTDTQYF
TGTGCCAGCAGTGACCTAGCGGAGTACACAGATACGCAGTATTTT
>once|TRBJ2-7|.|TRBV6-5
CASSYSEQGWYEQYF
TGTGCCAGCAGTTACTCGGAACAGGGTTGGTACGAGCAGTACTTC
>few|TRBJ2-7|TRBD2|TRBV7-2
CASSLGLAGSYEQYF
TGTGCCAGCAGCTTAGGACTAGCGGGATCCTACGAGCAGTACTTC
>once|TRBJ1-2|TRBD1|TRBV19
CASRDPGQGNYGYTF
TGTGCCAGTAGAGATCCCGGACAGGGCAACTATGGCTACACCTTC
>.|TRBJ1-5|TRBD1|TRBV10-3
CAITDRESQPQHF
TGTGCCATCACTGACAGGGAAAGTCAGCCCCAGCATTTT
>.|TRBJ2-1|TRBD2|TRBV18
CASSGLAGTNEQFF
TGTGCCAGCTCCGGACTAGCGGGGACCAATGAGCAGTTCTTC
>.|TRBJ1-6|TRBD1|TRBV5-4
CASSRLGTGFLSPLHF
TGTGCCAGCAGCCGCTTAGGGACAGGGTTTCTTTCACCCCTCCACTTT
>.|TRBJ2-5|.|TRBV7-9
CASRHIVVETQYF
TGTGCCAGCAGGCACATCGTGGTAGAGACCCAGTACTTC
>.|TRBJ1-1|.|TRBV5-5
CASGFRGMNTEAFF
TGTGCCAGCGGGTTTCGAGGGATGAACACTGAAGCTTTCTTT
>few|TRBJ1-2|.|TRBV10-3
CAISSWARAGDGYTF
TGTGCCATCAGTTCATGGGCTCGAGCAGGGGATGGCTACACCTTC